The 9 T cell receptor beta chains below all came from one sample that was sequenced in a study of control samples from healthy donors and cancer patients. The data were produced by immunoSEQ multiplex PCR, yet TCRdb's version contains in-frame clones alone and is incomplete. The sample lists 250,000 to 300,000 clones, more than 65% seen once, with about an eighth in the top ten. Sequencing input: PBMCs. The source of these receptors is a woman aged 60-70 years with lung cancer.

V is TRBV4-1 and J is TRBJ1-4, with D possibly matching TRBD1 (6 bases). Germline V CDR1 and CDR2: MGHRA, YSYEKL. Between the trimmed V and J ends, which lost 3 bases and 7 bases, there was a span of 15 bases. The CDR3 contains 15 residues. The DNA of the CDR3 is TGCGCCAGCAGCCAGGGTGACAGGTTTGGTGAAAAACTGTTTTTT. Translating it yields CASSQGDRFGEKLFF.

The chain employs TRBV7-3 and TRBJ2-1; TRBD2 agrees at 11 bases. V lost 5 bases to trimming and J lost 6 bases; unmatched junction nucleotides: 15. This CDR3 is 18 amino acids long. Germline V gene data show CDR1 as SGHTA and CDR2 as FQGTGA. CDR3 in DNA: TGTGCCAGCAGCCACTCTTCCCTTCTAGCGGGGGGACTCAATGAGCAGTTCTTC. This encodes CASSHSSLLAGGLNEQFF.

This rearrangement joins TRBV27 to TRBJ2-1; 7 bases fit TRBD2. This CDR3 region has 16 residues. Trimming cost V 5 bases and J 5 bases; bases outside gene matches: 12. Germline CDR1 reads MNHEY; CDR2 reads SMNVEV (reference sequence). In DNA, the CDR3 is TGTGCCAGCAGTCAATGGACTCTAGCGGTAAACAATGAGCAGTTCTTC. Its protein is CASSQWTLAVNNEQFF.

This clone was recorded only once. The chain uses TRBV2 and TRBJ1-1; a possible D gene is TRBD1 (5 bases). V was pared by 6 bases and J by 6 bases, with 14 bases between. CDR3 length equals 13 residues. In germline, CDR1 is SNHLY, CDR2 FYNNEI. The CDR3 protein is CASSDERGAEAFF. CDR3 DNA: TGTGCCAGCAGCGACGAAAGGGGCGCTGAAGCTTTCTTT. Complete variable domain (other parts from reference TRBV2 and TRBJ1-1): EPEVTQTPSHQVTQMGQEVILRCVPISNHLYFYWYRQILGQKVEFLVSFYNNEISEKSEIFDDQFSVERPDGSNFTLKIRSTKLEDSAMYFCASSDERGAEAFFGQGTRLTVV.

This sequence joins TRBV9 and TRBJ2-5; D gene unclear. This CDR3 contains 13 residues. In germline, CDR1 is SGDLS, CDR2 YYNGEE. Trimming removed 2 bases from V and 3 bases from J, with 8 bases in between. CDR3 loop: CASSVGGEETQYF. CDR3 bases: TGTGCCAGCAGCGTGGGTGGGGAAGAGACCCAGTACTTC.

The CDR3 DNA reads TGTGCCTGGAGTGTCAGGCTAGCGGGCTTTTACAATGAGCAGTTCTTC. It encodes CAWSVRLAGFYNEQFF. The gene calls are TRBV30 and TRBJ2-1, with 8 bases matching TRBD2. With 0 bases clipped from V and 4 bases from J, the junction kept 8 bases outside the gene matches. This CDR3 spans 16 amino acids. Looked up from germline, CDR1 is GTSNPN and CDR2 is SVGIG (reference sequence).

V usage is TRBV7-8 and J usage is TRBJ1-5; 8 bases are a match to TRBD1. The germline V gene has CDR1 SGHVS and CDR2 FQNEAQ. Germline trimming cut 5 bases from V and 6 bases from J; bases unmatched to any gene: 15. This CDR3 has 17 residues. The CDR3 protein is CASSLLPTTGVSQPQHF. The CDR3 nucleotides are TGTGCCAGCAGCCTACTCCCAACGACAGGGGTTTCTCAGCCCCAGCATTTT.

This rearrangement joins TRBV10-3 to TRBJ2-1; D is unresolved. From germline, CDR1 is ENHRY and CDR2 SYGVKD. The CDR3 sequence is 14 residues long. V was cut by 0 bases and J by 0 bases, with 3 bases left in between. CDR3 protein: CAISESGSYNEQFF. CDR3 sequence (DNA): TGTGCCATCAGTGAGTCGGGCTCCTACAATGAGCAGTTCTTC.

This chain links TRBV7-3 with TRBJ2-5; D not resolved. There are 13 residues in the CDR3. V lost 1 base and J lost 1, with 4 bases in between. Germline V gives CDR1 SGHTA, CDR2 FQGTGA. For the CDR3, the DNA is TGTGCCAGCAGCTTAATGGTCCAAGAGACCCAGTACTTC. Amino acid sequence: CASSLMVQETQYF.